This TCR beta chain came from a study of T cells in Graves' hyperthyroidism and ophthalmopathy. Study-wide context: Staff took peripheral blood when the initial diagnosis was made, before any treatment began.

The CDR3 totals 16 residues. V lost 3 bases, J lost 3 bases, and 15 bases lay in between. Germline V gives CDR1 LNHNV, CDR2 YYDKDF (reference sequence). This clonotype was seen at least ten times. TCR beta CDR3 regions were amplified from RNA transcripts. Using the HTBI primer set, a first-round RT-PCR was run on the TCR CDR3. TCRdb analysed the multiplex PCR reads with MiXCR anew, one entry per CDR3 protein. The sample records about 290,000 distinct CDR3 sequences, approximately 15% being singletons. The sequence derives from a woman aged 60 to 75 with Graves' ophthalmopathy. The chain uses TRBV15 and TRBJ1-5; D not resolved. Sequencing input: blood. CDR3 in amino acids: CATSRGTVSDNQPQHF. The CDR3 region has the DNA TGTGCCACCAGCAGGGGAACAGTTTCGGACAATCAGCCCCAGCATTTT.